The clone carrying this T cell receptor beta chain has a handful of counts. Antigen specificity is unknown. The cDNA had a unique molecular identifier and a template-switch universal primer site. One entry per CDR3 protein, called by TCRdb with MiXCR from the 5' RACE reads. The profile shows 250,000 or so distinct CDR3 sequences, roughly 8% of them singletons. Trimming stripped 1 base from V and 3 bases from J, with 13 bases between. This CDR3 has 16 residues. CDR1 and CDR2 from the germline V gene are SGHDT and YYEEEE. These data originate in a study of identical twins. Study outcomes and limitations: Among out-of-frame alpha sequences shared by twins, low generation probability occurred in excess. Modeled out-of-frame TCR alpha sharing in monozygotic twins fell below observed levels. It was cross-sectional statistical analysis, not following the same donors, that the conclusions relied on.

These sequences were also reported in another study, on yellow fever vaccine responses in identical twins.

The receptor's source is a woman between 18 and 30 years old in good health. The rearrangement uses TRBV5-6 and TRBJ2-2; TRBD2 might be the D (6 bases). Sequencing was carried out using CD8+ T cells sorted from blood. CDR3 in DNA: TGTGCCAGCAGCTTGCGTTGGAGGGTAGACACCGGGGAGCTGTTTTTT. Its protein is CASSLRWRVDTGELFF.